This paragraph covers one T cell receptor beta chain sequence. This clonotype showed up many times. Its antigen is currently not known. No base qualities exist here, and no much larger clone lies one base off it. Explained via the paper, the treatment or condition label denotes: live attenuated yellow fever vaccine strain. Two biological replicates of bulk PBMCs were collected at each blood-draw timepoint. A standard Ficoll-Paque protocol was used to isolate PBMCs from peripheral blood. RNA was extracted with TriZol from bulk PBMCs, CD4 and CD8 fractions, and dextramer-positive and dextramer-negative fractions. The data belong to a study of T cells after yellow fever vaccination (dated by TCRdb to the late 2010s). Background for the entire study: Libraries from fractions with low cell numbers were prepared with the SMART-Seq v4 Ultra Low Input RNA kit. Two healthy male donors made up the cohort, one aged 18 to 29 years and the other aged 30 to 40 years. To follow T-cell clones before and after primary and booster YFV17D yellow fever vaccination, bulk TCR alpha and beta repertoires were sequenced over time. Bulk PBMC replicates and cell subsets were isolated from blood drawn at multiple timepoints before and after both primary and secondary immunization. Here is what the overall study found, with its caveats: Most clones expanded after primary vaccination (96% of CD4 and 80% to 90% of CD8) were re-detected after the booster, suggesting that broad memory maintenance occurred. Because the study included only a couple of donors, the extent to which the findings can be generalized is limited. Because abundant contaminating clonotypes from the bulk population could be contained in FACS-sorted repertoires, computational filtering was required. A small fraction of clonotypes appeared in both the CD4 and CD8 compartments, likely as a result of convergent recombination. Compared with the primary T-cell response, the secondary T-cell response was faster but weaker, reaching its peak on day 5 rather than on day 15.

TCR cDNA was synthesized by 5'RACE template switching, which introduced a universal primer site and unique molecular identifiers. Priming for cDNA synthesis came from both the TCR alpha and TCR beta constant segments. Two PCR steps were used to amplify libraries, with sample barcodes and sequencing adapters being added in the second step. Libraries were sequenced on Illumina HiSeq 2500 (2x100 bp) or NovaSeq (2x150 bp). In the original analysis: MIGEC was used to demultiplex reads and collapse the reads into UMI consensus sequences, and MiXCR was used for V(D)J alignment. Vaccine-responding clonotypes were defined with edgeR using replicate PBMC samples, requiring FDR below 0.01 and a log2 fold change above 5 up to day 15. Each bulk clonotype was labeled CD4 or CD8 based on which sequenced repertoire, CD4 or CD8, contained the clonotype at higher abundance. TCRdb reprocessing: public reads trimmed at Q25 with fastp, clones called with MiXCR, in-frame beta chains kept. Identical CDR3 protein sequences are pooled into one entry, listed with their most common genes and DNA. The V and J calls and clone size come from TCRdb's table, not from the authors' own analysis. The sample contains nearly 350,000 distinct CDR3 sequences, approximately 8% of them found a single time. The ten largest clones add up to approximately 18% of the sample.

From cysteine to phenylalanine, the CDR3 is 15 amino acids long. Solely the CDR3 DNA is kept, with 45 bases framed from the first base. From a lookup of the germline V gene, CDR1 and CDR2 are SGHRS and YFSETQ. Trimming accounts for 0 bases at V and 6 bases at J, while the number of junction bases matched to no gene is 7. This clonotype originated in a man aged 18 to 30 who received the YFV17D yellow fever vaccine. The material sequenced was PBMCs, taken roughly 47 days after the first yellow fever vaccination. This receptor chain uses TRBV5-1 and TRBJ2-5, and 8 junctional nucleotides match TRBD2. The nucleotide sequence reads TGCGCCAGCAGCTTGGCGGGGGGGCAGAAAAAGACCCAGTACTTC. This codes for CASSLAGGQKKTQYF.